Below are 29 T cell receptor beta chains sequenced from a single sample in a study of cytomegalovirus exposure and HLA in healthy donors. A multiplex PCR was run with 60 Vbeta primers and 13 Jbeta primers. This table comes from immunoSEQ multiplex PCR, and its TCRdb copy is limited to in-frame clones, with some not included. This sample contains about 120,000 clones. Sequences were obtained from PBMCs. Source of these receptors: a woman between 35 and 50 years old in good health and CMV-seropositive.

The chain couples TRBV4-1 to TRBJ2-3, with TRBD1 as a possible D gene (5 bases). Germline-derived CDR1 and CDR2 are MGHRA and YSYEKL. The V gene lost 4 bases and the J gene lost 0 bases, with 17 bases spanning the gap. The CDR3 loop spans 17 amino acids. The CDR3 sequence is CASSLSAGFSSTDTQYF. The CDR3 DNA reads as TGCGCCAGCAGCCTTTCTGCAGGGTTCAGTAGCACAGATACGCAGTATTTT.

CDR3 DNA sequence: TGTGCCATCAGTGAGTCCCTCCGGAGACTCCAGGGAGAGACCCAGTACTTC. Its translation is CAISESLRRLQGETQYF. The V gene is TRBV10-3, the J gene TRBJ2-5, with TRBD1 as a possible D gene (5 bases). CDR1 ENHRY and CDR2 SYGVKD come from the germline V gene. CDR3 length: 17 residues. V lost 0 bases and J lost 4, with 18 bases in between.

The chain couples TRBV11-2 to TRBJ2-7; D might be TRBD2 (6 bases). The CDR3 covers 11 residues. V dropped 7 bases and J dropped 7 bases, with 11 bases sitting between them. Germline loops: CDR1 SGHAT, CDR2 FQNNGV. In DNA form, the CDR3 reads TGTGCCAGCACTCTAGGAGGGGAGCAGTACTTC. Protein product: CASTLGGEQYF.

The chain combines TRBV2 with TRBJ2-1, with 11 bases fitting TRBD2. Germline values: CDR1 SNHLY, CDR2 FYNNEI. V lost 7 bases, J lost 3 bases, and 5 bases stayed unmatched. The CDR3 consists of 15 residues. The CDR3 spells CASTKLAGDYNEQFF. DNA of the CDR3: TGTGCCAGCACGAAACTAGCGGGAGACTACAATGAGCAGTTCTTC. The whole variable domain, filled in from reference TRBV2 and TRBJ2-1, reads EPEVTQTPSHQVTQMGQEVILRCVPISNHLYFYWYRQILGQKVEFLVSFYNNEISEKSEIFDDQFSVERPDGSNFTLKIRSTKLEDSAMYFCASTKLAGDYNEQFFGPGTRLTVL.

The chain has TRBV5-1 and TRBJ2-1, with D perhaps TRBD2 (5 bases). This CDR3 spans 15 amino acids. From germline, CDR1 is SGHRS and CDR2 YFSETQ. Between the trimmed V and J ends, which lost 0 bases and 1 base, there was a span of 8 bases. The CDR3 loop is CASSLASQSYNEQFF. In DNA, the CDR3 is TGCGCCAGCAGCTTGGCTAGCCAGTCCTACAATGAGCAGTTCTTC. Using reference TRBV5-1 and TRBJ2-1 for the parts outside the CDR3, the full variable domain is KAGVTQTPRYLIKTRGQQVTLSCSPISGHRSVSWYQQTPGQGLQFLFEYFSETQRNKGNFPGRFSGRQFSNSRSEMNVSTLELGDSALYLCASSLASQSYNEQFFGPGTRLTVL.

V usage is TRBV14 and J usage is TRBJ2-5; TRBD1 matches at 11 bases. The CDR3 extends over 16 amino acids. CDR1 is SGHDN and CDR2 is FVKESK in the germline V gene. V gave up 2 bases and J gave up 4 bases; unmatched junction bases: 6. The CDR3 nucleotides read TGTGCCAGCAGCCAAAGGCGAGGGACAGGGGGAGAGACCCAGTACTTC. This translates into CASSQRRGTGGETQYF.

The gene calls are TRBV19 and TRBJ2-2; TRBD1 is a possible D gene (6 bases). Per germline, CDR1 LNHDA and CDR2 SQIVND (reference sequence). V was clipped by 6 bases and J by 3 bases, with 14 bases between them. The CDR3 length is 15 residues. The CDR3 spells CASSRGGRDTGELFF. The CDR3 DNA follows: TGTGCCAGTAGCCGTGGGGGCAGGGACACCGGGGAGCTGTTTTTT.

The chain joins TRBV29-1 to TRBJ2-2, with D possibly being TRBD1 (5 bases). CDR3 length equals 14 residues. With 7 bases removed from V and 1 base from J, the gap between germline ends came to 13 bases. From germline, CDR1 is SQVTM and CDR2 ANQGSEA. CDR3 loop: CSATGTVNTGELFF. The CDR3 DNA reads as TGCAGCGCCACAGGAACAGTGAACACCGGGGAGCTGTTTTTT.

The chain carries TRBV5-4 and TRBJ2-7; 7 bases agree with TRBD1. The length of the CDR3 is 14 residues. CDR1 is SGHNT, CDR2 YYREEE, per germline (reference sequence). V lost 4 bases and J lost 3; bases outside the gene matches: 7. CDR3 bases: TGTGCCAGCAGCAACCGGGACAGCCGCTACGAGCAGTACTTC. The encoded protein is CASSNRDSRYEQYF.

The chain uses TRBV14 and TRBJ2-1, with D tentatively TRBD2 (6 bases). Germline loops: CDR1 SGHDN, CDR2 FVKESK. This CDR3 region has 16 residues. V dropped 2 bases and J dropped 1 base, with 12 bases sitting between them. CDR3 loop: CASSQPSGYSYNEQFF. CDR3 DNA sequence: TGTGCCAGCAGCCAACCCAGCGGGTATTCCTACAATGAGCAGTTCTTC.

The rearrangement links TRBV28 to TRBJ1-4, with 9 bases that match TRBD1. J gave up 3 bases and V 8 bases, and 10 bases lay outside the gene matches. Germline CDR1 and CDR2: MDHEN and SYDVKM. The CDR3 has 16 residues. The CDR3 nucleotides read TGTGCCAGCTCGGCACAGGGGGCGAATGCTAATGAAAAACTGTTTTTT. Its translation: CASSAQGANANEKLFF.

V gene TRBV11-2 combines with J gene TRBJ2-7; no clear D. CDR1 and CDR2 (germline): SGHAT, FQNNGV. V shed 1 base and J shed 2 bases, with 9 bases lying between them. The CDR3 length is 14 residues. The CDR3 nucleotides are TGTGCCAGCAGCTTAGCATTGTCCCCCTACGAGCAGTACTTC. Translating it yields CASSLALSPYEQYF.

As regards this clone: One end of the junction fails to match germline, which may point to a read error. The rearrangement joins TRBV6-6 to TRBJ1-4; 8 bases align to TRBD1. This CDR3 has 14 amino acids. Germline V gene lookup returns CDR1 MNHNY and CDR2 SVGAGI (reference sequence). The CDR3 nucleotides are TGTGCCAGCAGGACCGACAGGGGTAATAAAAAACTGTTTTTT. Amino acids: CASRTDRGNKKLFF.

The chain couples TRBV6-1 to TRBJ2-7; no clear D gene. In germline, CDR1 is MNHNS, CDR2 SASEGT. Trimming pared 1 base from V and 0 bases from J, leaving 13 bases between. The CDR3 loop spans 16 amino acids. The CDR3 here is CASSEVLEPPSYEQYF. Written as DNA, the CDR3 is TGTGCCAGCAGTGAAGTACTTGAGCCGCCCTCCTACGAGCAGTACTTC.

The rearrangement joins TRBV5-1 to TRBJ2-1; TRBD2 matches at 12 bases. V lost 4 bases and J lost 7; bases outside the gene matches: 6. CDR1 is SGHRS, CDR2 YFSETQ, per germline. This CDR3 spans 15 amino acids. CDR3 protein: CASSPSTSGRNEQFF. The CDR3 nucleotides read TGCGCCAGCAGCCCTAGTACTAGCGGGAGGAATGAGCAGTTCTTC.

CDR3 amino acids: CASSLRSGEVYNEQFF. CDR3 nucleotides: TGCGCCAGCAGCTTGCGATCGGGAGAGGTCTACAATGAGCAGTTCTTC. The J gene is TRBJ2-1, the V gene TRBV5-1; possible D gene TRBD2, 6 bases. The CDR3 consists of 16 residues. Germline CDR1 and CDR2: SGHRS and YFSETQ. Between the trimmed V and J ends, which lost 1 base and 3 bases, there was a span of 14 bases. The whole variable domain, remainder taken from reference TRBV5-1 and TRBJ2-1, is KAGVTQTPRYLIKTRGQQVTLSCSPISGHRSVSWYQQTPGQGLQFLFEYFSETQRNKGNFPGRFSGRQFSNSRSEMNVSTLELGDSALYLCASSLRSGEVYNEQFFGPGTRLTVL.

The chain couples TRBV10-3 to TRBJ2-7; TRBD1 matches 7 bases. V lost 6 bases and J lost 2; bases outside the gene matches: 10. Germline V CDR1 and CDR2: ENHRY, SYGVKD. The CDR3 is made up of 15 amino acids. CDR3 region: CAIRSRDRGPYEQYF. DNA for the CDR3: TGTGCCATCAGATCCCGGGACAGAGGCCCCTACGAGCAGTACTTC.

This chain joins TRBV15 and TRBJ2-2; 9 nucleotides line up with TRBD2. The CDR3 is made up of 15 amino acids. With 8 bases clipped from V and 3 bases from J, the junction kept 7 bases outside the gene matches. The germline V gene has CDR1 LNHNV and CDR2 YYDKDF (reference sequence). In DNA form, the CDR3 reads TGTGCCACCGGGCCGGCGGGAGGGGACACCGGGGAGCTGTTTTTT. Amino acids: CATGPAGGDTGELFF. The entire variable domain, with the rest obtained from reference TRBV15 and TRBJ2-2, is as follows: DAMVIQNPRYQVTQFGKPVTLSCSQTLNHNVMYWYQQKSSQAPKLLFHYYDKDFNNEADTPDNFQSRRPNTSFCFLDIRSPGLGDTAMYLCATGPAGGDTGELFFGEGSRLTVL.

This rearrangement joins TRBV29-1 to TRBJ2-1; D is possibly TRBD2 (5 bases). Germline V gene sequence: CDR1 SQVTM, CDR2 ANQGSEA. The CDR3 is 13 residues long. V dropped 3 bases and J dropped 7 bases, with 13 bases sitting between them. The CDR3 loop is CSVDGQGGNEQFF. The CDR3 DNA sequence: TGCAGCGTTGACGGGCAAGGAGGTAATGAGCAGTTCTTC.

The V gene is TRBV5-5, the J gene TRBJ1-4, with unresolved D. The CDR3 has 13 amino acids. Germline lookup yields CDR1 SGHKS and CDR2 YYEKEE (reference sequence). The ends were cut back, 5 bases at V and 0 bases at J, with 5 bases in the middle. CDR3 loop: CASRLATNEKLFF. The CDR3 DNA is TGTGCCAGCAGACTCGCAACTAATGAAAAACTGTTTTTT.

The chain is built from TRBV19 and TRBJ1-4, with a possible D match to TRBD1 (5 bases). Germline CDR1 reads LNHDA; CDR2 reads SQIVND (reference sequence). Trimming took 5 bases from V and 5 from J, leaving 18 bases between them. CDR3 length: 16 residues. CDR3 nucleotides: TGTGCCAGTAGTCCAAGCGGCGGGGCCCTAAATGAAAAACTGTTTTTT. Translated: CASSPSGGALNEKLFF. Variable domain in full (rest from reference TRBV19 and TRBJ1-4): DGGITQSPKYLFRKEGQNVTLSCEQNLNHDAMYWYRQDPGQGLRLIYYSQIVNDFQKGDIAEGYSVSREKKESFPLTVTSAQKNPTAFYLCASSPSGGALNEKLFFGSGTQLSVL.

The J gene is TRBJ2-7, the V gene TRBV28; D not resolved. The V end lost 6 bases, the J end lost 2 bases, and 14 bases lay between the germline ends. CDR3 size: 14 residues. The germline gives CDR1 MDHEN, CDR2 SYDVKM. CDR3 DNA: TGTGCCAGCAGCCCCCCTTATAGCACCTACGAGCAGTACTTC. This gives the protein CASSPPYSTYEQYF. The full variable domain, its missing parts supplied by reference TRBV28 and TRBJ2-7, is DVKVTQSSRYLVKRTGEKVFLECVQDMDHENMFWYRQDPGLGLRLIYFSYDVKMKEKGDIPEGYSVSREKKERFSLILESASTNQTSMYLCASSPPYSTYEQYFGPGTRLTVT.

V gene TRBV28 combines with J gene TRBJ2-7; 9 positions match TRBD2. Germline V gene sequence: CDR1 MDHEN, CDR2 SYDVKM. Trimming cost V 4 bases and J 0 bases; bases outside gene matches: 4. The CDR3 is 15 residues long. The CDR3 spells CASSSPSGTSYEQYF. CDR3 coding DNA: TGTGCCAGCAGTTCCCCTAGCGGGACCTCCTACGAGCAGTACTTC.

The V and J genes are TRBV13 and TRBJ2-3; 7 nucleotides agree with TRBD2. V was pared by 5 bases and J by 0 bases, with 5 bases of the junction left unmatched. Germline-derived CDR1 and CDR2 are PRHDT and FYEKMQ (reference sequence). The CDR3 contains 15 residues. This chain's CDR3 is CASSPAGFSTDTQYF. CDR3 nucleotide sequence: TGTGCCAGCAGCCCAGCGGGGTTTAGCACAGATACGCAGTATTTT.

The chain employs TRBV10-3 and TRBJ2-3; 7 nucleotides line up with TRBD2. This CDR3 region has 13 residues. CDR1 and CDR2 from the germline V gene are ENHRY and SYGVKD. The J segment lost 4 bases and the V segment lost 9 bases, leaving 7 bases of the junction unmatched. The CDR3 region is CAICRGSSDTQYF. In DNA, the CDR3 is TGTGCCATTTGTCGCGGGAGTTCAGATACGCAGTATTTT.

V and J are TRBV28 and TRBJ2-7; 7 bases are shared with TRBD1. CDR3 length: 13 residues. V was pared by 7 bases and J by 2 bases, with 5 bases of the junction left unmatched. Per germline, CDR1 MDHEN and CDR2 SYDVKM. This chain's CDR3 is CASTGTAPYEQYF. CDR3 DNA: TGTGCCAGCACTGGGACAGCACCCTACGAGCAGTACTTC.

In DNA, the CDR3 is TGTGCCAGCAGCTCAGGAGGGACTAGCGGGACAGGGTCCCAGTACTTC. Protein product: CASSSGGTSGTGSQYF. The J gene is TRBJ2-5, the V gene TRBV5-4, with TRBD2 matching over 13 bases. Germline V gene data show CDR1 as SGHNT and CDR2 as YYREEE (reference sequence). Losses at the gene ends were 3 bases for V and 9 bases for J; bases not matched to a gene: 11. CDR3 length: 16 amino acids.

The chain recombines TRBV5-4 with TRBJ2-1; 9 bases align to TRBD1. CDR1 and CDR2 from the germline V gene are SGHNT and YYREEE (reference sequence). The CDR3 is 15 residues long. The V gene end was trimmed by 4 bases and the J gene end by 10 bases; junction bases not matched to a gene: 12. The CDR3 sequence is CASSPTGGEKGEQFF. The DNA for the CDR3 is TGTGCCAGCAGCCCAACAGGGGGCGAAAAGGGCGAGCAGTTCTTC.

This chain uses TRBV7-3 with TRBJ2-7, with D possibly being TRBD1 (6 bases). This CDR3 is 16 amino acids long. Trimming removed 5 bases from V and 5 bases from J, with 22 bases in between. Germline CDR1 and CDR2: SGHTA and FQGTGA. CDR3 bases: TGTGCCAGCAGCCGGGGCGGCGTGGGGGCAGGGCACGAGCAGTACTTC. This codes for CASSRGGVGAGHEQYF.